These 8 T cell receptor beta chains were all obtained from the same sample, sequenced in a study of T cell responses to AZD1222 COVID-19 vaccine. Assay used: immunoSEQ multiplex PCR; TCRdb lists only in-frame clones, some missing. The sample lists 50,000 to 70,000 clones, less than 90% occurring once. Material: peripheral blood, obtained 28 days after the second AZD1222 dose. Receptors originate from an adult who received the AZD1222 COVID-19 vaccine.

The J gene is TRBJ1-1, the V gene TRBV30, with 8 bases aligning to TRBD1. The V and J ends lost 4 bases and 1 base, in that order; junction bases with no gene match: 5. This CDR3 is built from 14 residues. Germline CDR1 GTSNPN, CDR2 SVGIG (reference sequence). CDR3 loop: CAWKQGDANTEAFF. CDR3 coding DNA: TGTGCCTGGAAACAGGGGGATGCGAACACTGAAGCTTTCTTT.

The chain employs TRBV4-2 and TRBJ2-1; D uncertain. With 1 base removed from V and 4 bases from J, the gap between germline ends came to 11 bases. This CDR3 contains 15 residues. Germline V gives CDR1 LGHNA, CDR2 YNFKEQ. The DNA for the CDR3 is TGTGCCAGCAGCCAAGCCCAGGTCCAATACAATGAGCAGTTCTTC. Protein sequence: CASSQAQVQYNEQFF.

As for this clone: The germline gene is not matched at one end of the junction; a read error may be the cause. The rearrangement uses TRBV9 and TRBJ2-5, with D possibly matching TRBD1 (5 bases). Germline lookup yields CDR1 SGDLS and CDR2 YYNGEE. The CDR3 has 12 amino acids. The CDR3 coding sequence is TGTGCCAGCAGCGTCCTTAACTCAGGGATTCACTTC. Its protein product is CASSVLNSGIHF.

The chain has TRBV18 and TRBJ1-2; TRBD1 is a possible D gene (6 bases). Germline values: CDR1 KGHSH, CDR2 LQKENI. Trimming took 3 bases from V and 8 from J, leaving 16 bases between them. The CDR3 sequence is 14 residues long. This chain's CDR3 is CASSPLDSLEGYTF. The CDR3 region has the DNA TGTGCCAGCTCACCGTTGGACAGTTTAGAAGGCTACACCTTC. Full variable domain (remainder filled in from reference TRBV18 and TRBJ1-2): NAGVMQNPRHLVRRRGQEARLRCSPMKGHSHVYWYRQLPEEGLKFMVYLQKENIIDESGMPKERFSAEFPKEGPSILRIQQVVRGDSAAYFCASSPLDSLEGYTFGSGTRLTVV.

The rearrangement uses TRBV29-1 and TRBJ1-2; D is undetermined. The germline CDR1 and CDR2 sequences are SQVTM and ANQGSEA. This CDR3 spans 14 amino acids. V was trimmed by 7 bases and J by 2 bases, leaving 17 bases between them. The CDR3 DNA follows: TGCAGCGCCCTAGGCGCTATTGGGAACTATGGCTACACCTTC. It specifies CSALGAIGNYGYTF.

The chain combines TRBV5-5 with TRBJ2-3, with 8 bases identical to TRBD1. The CDR3 has 15 amino acids. Germline-derived CDR1 and CDR2 are SGHKS and YYEKEE (reference sequence). V lost 1 base, J lost 3 bases, and 4 bases stayed unmatched. CDR3 nucleotides: TGTGCCAGCAGCTTGAGGGACAGGAGTACAGATACGCAGTATTTT. Amino acids: CASSLRDRSTDTQYF.

This clone was recorded only once. The J gene is TRBJ2-1, the V gene TRBV5-1; TRBD1 is a possible D gene (6 bases). The CDR3 length is 14 residues. CDR1 and CDR2 from the germline V gene are SGHRS and YFSETQ. The V end was cut by 4 bases, the J end by 4 bases, with 12 bases between. The CDR3 DNA follows: TGCGCCAGCAGCACAGGGACCCAATACAATGAGCAGTTCTTC. It specifies CASSTGTQYNEQFF.

The chain is built from TRBV2 and TRBJ2-1; TRBD1 agrees at 7 bases. This CDR3 spans 13 amino acids. Germline loops: CDR1 SNHLY, CDR2 FYNNEI. V lost 8 bases, J lost 4 bases, and 5 bases stayed unmatched. In nucleotides, the CDR3 is TGTGCCAGCGCCCGGGACAGATACAATGAGCAGTTCTTC. It codes for CASARDRYNEQFF.